These 24 T cell receptor beta chains originate from one sample sequenced in a study of T cells expressing NK-cell markers. Following a re-call of the 5' RACE reads, TCRdb has one entry per CDR3 protein and lacks DNA. Its table records approximately 550,000 distinct CDR3 sequences. What was sequenced was blood T cells: a sorted CD56 or NKG2C T cell subset, CD4+ or CD8+ T cells, or bulk PBMC T cells (not recorded which). The receptors shown here come from a man between 18 and 29 years old in good health.

This sequence joins TRBV15 and TRBJ2-7; the TCRdb call, TRBD1, lacks DNA for checking. This CDR3 is built from 14 residues. The V gene's germline CDR1 is LNHNV and CDR2 YYDKDF (reference sequence). CDR3: CATSRGHREYEQYF.

The chain employs TRBV10-1 and TRBJ2-1; with no DNA, the TCRdb D assignment of TRBD2 cannot be verified. Germline CDR1 WNHNN, CDR2 SYGVQD (reference sequence). This CDR3 contains 15 residues. The CDR3 here is CASSGTSGDYNEQFF.

The chain couples TRBV27 to TRBJ2-1; the D gene TCRdb calls, TRBD2, cannot be checked with no DNA. Per the germline V gene, CDR1 is MNHEY and CDR2 is SMNVEV (reference sequence). This CDR3 region has 18 residues. Here the CDR3 reads CASSAGLALVGSYNEQFF.

The rearrangement links TRBV5-1 to TRBJ2-2; the TCRdb call, TRBD1, lacks DNA for checking. This CDR3 has 18 amino acids. CDR1 is SGHRS, CDR2 YFSETQ, per germline. The CDR3 sequence: CASSFPRQGIPNTGELFF.

The V gene is TRBV4-2, the J gene TRBJ2-7. This CDR3 comprises 15 residues. Germline CDR1 and CDR2: LGHNA and YNFKEQ. The CDR3 sequence: CASSQDSARSYEQYF.

This chain joins TRBV5-5 and TRBJ1-6. Germline values: CDR1 SGHKS, CDR2 YYEKEE (reference sequence). The CDR3 has 13 amino acids. CDR3 sequence reads: CASSGRNGSPLHF.

The V and J genes are TRBV5-1 and TRBJ2-3; TCRdb's assignment of TRBD2 cannot be checked, as there is no DNA. CDR1 is SGHRS, CDR2 YFSETQ, per germline. The CDR3 contains 16 residues. The CDR3 region is CASSGGTARPTDTQYF.

V and J are TRBV7-2 and TRBJ2-7; TCRdb's assignment of TRBD2 cannot be checked, as there is no DNA. The CDR3 is 16 amino acids. In germline, CDR1 is SGHTA, CDR2 FQGNSA. CDR3 protein: CASSLALKREGYEQYF. Full variable domain (missing parts from reference TRBV7-2 and TRBJ2-7): GAGVSQSPSNKVTEKGKDVELRCDPISGHTALYWYRQSLGQGLEFLIYFQGNSAPDKSGLPSDRFSAERTGGSVSTLTIQRTQQEDSAVYLCASSLALKREGYEQYFGPGTRLTVT.

The chain recombines TRBV12-5 with TRBJ2-1; the D call from TCRdb, TRBD1, cannot be confirmed without DNA. The CDR3 spans 15 residues. The germline V gene has CDR1 LGHNT and CDR2 FRNRAP. CDR3: CASGRGVNSYNEQFF.

The genes are TRBV20-1 and TRBJ2-3; TCRdb returns TRBD2, unconfirmable since there is no DNA. CDR3 length equals 16 residues. Per germline, CDR1 DFQATT and CDR2 SNEGSKA (reference sequence). The CDR3 region is CSAGALLARSTDTQYF.

The rearrangement uses TRBV7-9 and TRBJ2-5; TCRdb names TRBD2, which stays unverified in the absence of DNA. The CDR3 consists of 12 residues. CDR1 SEHNR and CDR2 FQNEAQ come from the germline V gene (reference sequence). CDR3: CASSSESRAQYF.

The chain links TRBV12-3 or TRBV12-4 to TRBJ2-5; TCRdb designates TRBD2, a call that cannot be tested without DNA. The CDR3 is 13 residues long. The chain's CDR3 is CASSSGRSETQYF.

V is TRBV7-2 and J is TRBJ2-3. Per germline, CDR1 SGHTA and CDR2 FQGNSA. CDR3 length: 13 residues. The chain's CDR3 is CASTPSLADTQYF.

V is TRBV20-1 and J is TRBJ2-6. CDR1 DFQATT and CDR2 SNEGSKA come from the germline V gene (reference sequence). The CDR3 runs to 17 residues. The chain's CDR3 is CSASDFRGTSGANVLTF.

The chain joins TRBV6-5 to TRBJ1-3; the D call of TRBD1 rests on TCRdb alone, since no DNA is present to check it. The germline V gene has CDR1 MNHEY and CDR2 SVGAGI. This CDR3 is 15 amino acids long. The CDR3 region is CASSPGRPGGNTIYF.

V gene TRBV7-8 combines with J gene TRBJ2-7. The CDR3 covers 17 residues. The germline V gene encodes CDR1 SGHVS and CDR2 FQNEAQ. CDR3 residues: CASSLALLPTASYEQYF.

V gene TRBV20-1 combines with J gene TRBJ2-6; TCRdb indicates TRBD1, and absent DNA this call remains unverified. The CDR3 consists of 16 residues. Germline V gene data show CDR1 as DFQATT and CDR2 as SNEGSKA (reference sequence). The CDR3 loop is CSAPTGGSSGANVLTF.

The genes are TRBV2 and TRBJ1-1. Germline assignment: CDR1 SNHLY and CDR2 FYNNEI. The CDR3 length is 11 residues. The CDR3 loop reads CASRKDTEAFF.

The V call is TRBV12-3 or TRBV12-4, the J call TRBJ2-3. The CDR3 has 16 amino acids. This CDR3 reads CASSNRLLRMTDTQYF.

The rearrangement uses TRBV5-1 and TRBJ1-6; TCRdb selects TRBD1, and the lack of DNA leaves this call unchecked. CDR1 and CDR2 (germline): SGHRS, YFSETQ. CDR3 length: 14 residues. The CDR3 spells CASREGVVGSPLHF.

J is TRBJ2-5 and V is TRBV20-1; TCRdb proposes TRBD1, but this gene call is untestable without DNA. Germline assignment: CDR1 DFQATT and CDR2 SNEGSKA (reference sequence). The CDR3 sequence is 13 residues long. Here the CDR3 reads CSAKSPGVETQYF.

The chain joins TRBV5-1 to TRBJ2-7; with no DNA, the TCRdb D assignment of TRBD1 cannot be verified. The V gene's germline CDR1 is SGHRS and CDR2 YFSETQ. The CDR3 totals 15 residues. The chain's CDR3 is CASRAGGSPDYEQYF.

The chain employs TRBV6-5 and TRBJ2-1; the TCRdb call, TRBD2, lacks DNA for checking. Looked up from germline, CDR1 is MNHEY and CDR2 is SVGAGI. The CDR3 sequence is 16 residues long. CDR3 sequence reads: CASSYSQGPSYNEQFF.

The chain employs TRBV20-1 and TRBJ2-5; checking the TCRdb D call of TRBD1 is not possible without DNA. CDR3 length: 17 amino acids. From germline, CDR1 is DFQATT and CDR2 SNEGSKA (reference sequence). The CDR3 protein is CSATHSGAARPQETQYF.